The sequence of this T cell receptor beta chain was determined in a study of T cells after yellow fever vaccination. This clonotype was observed a few times. TCRdb reprocessed the 5' RACE reads with MiXCR, giving one entry per CDR3 protein. Of 45,000 to 75,000 distinct CDR3 sequences in the sample, about 5% were seen once. CDR1 and CDR2 (germline): LGHNA, YNFKEQ. The CDR3 has 18 amino acids. Trimming left V 0 bases short and J 3 bases short, with 18 bases between. Sequences were derived from PBMCs, either bulk or a sorted T-cell subset (CD4+, CD8+, memory, or dextramer-sorted; not recorded which), sampled on the day of the yellow fever booster vaccination. The sequence came from a man between 18 and 29 years old who received the YFV17D yellow fever vaccine. The genes are TRBV4-2 and TRBJ1-5, with D unclear. CDR3 nucleotides: TGTGCCAGCAGCCAAGATTACGCGGGGATTGGATTCAATCAGCCCCAGCATTTT. Protein sequence: CASSQDYAGIGFNQPQHF.